A single sample gave rise to the 10 T cell receptor beta chains below, sequenced in a study of kidney transplant recipient with SARS-CoV-2 infection. Each CDR3 protein gets one entry after TCRdb re-called the reads with MiXCR. The table records 200,000 to 300,000 distinct CDR3 sequences, roughly 26% of them present only once. Sequenced here: a blood sample, sampled at baseline and around day 120 from a kidney transplant recipient. Source of these receptors: a male patient aged 25 to 39 who had COVID-19 and was a kidney transplant recipient. T cells may partly derive from the graft donor.

A note on this clonotype: A read error is possible here, since a much larger clone lies one base away. The J gene is TRBJ1-2, the V gene TRBV5-5; D is uncertain. From germline, CDR1 is SGHKS and CDR2 YYEKEE (reference sequence). The CDR3 length is 16 residues. DNA for the CDR3: TGTGCCAGCACGCTCTCTGTCTCGCGAAAGACCTATGGCTACGCCTTC. It specifies CASTLSVSRKTYGYAF.

On this clonotype: A much larger clone lies one base from this, so it may be a read error. The rearrangement uses TRBV2 and TRBJ1-5; D remains ambiguous. CDR1 is SNHLY, CDR2 FYNNEI, per germline. The CDR3 sequence is 13 residues long. CDR3 sequence: CAGSEFNDQPQHF. CDR3 sequence (DNA): TGTGCCGGCAGTGAGTTCAACGATCAGCCCCAGCATTTT.

The table lists this clonotype with a count of one. A much larger clone differs from this one at a single base, so this may be a read error. This sequence joins TRBV5-1 and TRBJ2-7, with TRBD2 identical over 14 bases. The CDR3 is 16 residues long. CDR1 is SGHRS and CDR2 is YFSETQ in the germline V gene. The CDR3: CTSSSEGTSGRYEQYF. The CDR3 nucleotides read TGCACCAGCAGCTCCGAAGGGACTAGCGGGAGATACGAGCAGTACTTC.

This clonotype has ten or more counts. This chain links TRBV10-2 with TRBJ2-2; D is perhaps TRBD1 (6 bases). V shed 7 bases and J shed 5 bases, with 11 bases lying between them. Per germline, CDR1 WSHSY and CDR2 SAAADI. The CDR3 length is 13 residues. CDR3 sequence: CASKNTGTGELFF. The CDR3 DNA reads TGCGCCAGCAAGAACACAGGGACCGGGGAGCTGTTTTTT.

This clonotype was seen at least ten times. The chain employs TRBV18 and TRBJ2-1; 16 bases agree with TRBD2. CDR1 is KGHSH, CDR2 LQKENI, per germline. The CDR3 contains 20 residues. V shed 0 bases, J shed 1 base, and the junction held 6 bases outside the gene matches. CDR3 bases: TGTGCCAGCTCACCACCGAAGGGACTAGCGGGAGGGCCTTCCTACAATGAGCAGTTCTTC. Translation: CASSPPKGLAGGPSYNEQFF.

This clonotype was seen many times. The chain joins TRBV28 to TRBJ1-4, with 8 bases that match TRBD1. Trimming took 3 bases from V and 0 from J; bases not matched to a gene: 9. Germline loops: CDR1 MDHEN, CDR2 SYDVKM. CDR3 size: 18 residues. The CDR3 DNA follows: TGTGCCAGCAGTTTTTCAGGGGGCGGGTTGACAACTAATGAAAAACTGTTTTTT. Translated: CASSFSGGGLTTNEKLFF.

At least ten counts were recorded for this clonotype. The chain has TRBV29-1 and TRBJ2-2; 14 positions agree with TRBD2. Germline V CDR1 and CDR2: SQVTM, ANQGSEA. V shed 7 bases, J shed 7 bases, and the junction held 5 bases outside the gene matches. The CDR3 loop spans 14 amino acids. CDR3: CSAGTSGGIGELFF. In nucleotides, the CDR3 is TGCAGCGCAGGGACTAGCGGGGGAATCGGGGAGCTGTTTTTT.

The chain carries TRBV27 and TRBJ2-1; D possibly matches TRBD1 or TRBD2 (5 bases each). The CDR3 extends over 18 amino acids. Germline V gives CDR1 MNHEY, CDR2 SMNVEV (reference sequence). V dropped 4 bases and J dropped 7 bases, with 26 bases sitting between them. The CDR3 sequence is CASSSSRVGRDGANEQFF. The CDR3 DNA reads as TGTGCCAGCAGTTCATCGCGGGTGGGCAGGGATGGAGCGAATGAGCAGTTCTTC.

V gene TRBV6-4 combines with J gene TRBJ2-7; D possibly uses TRBD1 or TRBD2 (5 bases each). The CDR3 runs to 13 residues. Looked up from germline, CDR1 is MRHNA and CDR2 is SNTAGT. V shed 2 bases and J shed 4 bases, with 9 bases lying between them. The CDR3 spells CASSDGGTYEQYF. CDR3 coding DNA: TGTGCCAGCAGTGACGGGGGAACATACGAGCAGTACTTC.

The CDR3 spells CASSGPGRAGTEAFF. Here the CDR3 DNA reads TGTGCCAGCAGCGGCCCGGGCCGGGCAGGCACTGAAGCTTTCTTT. This chain links TRBV11-3 with TRBJ1-1; D not resolved. V lost 5 bases and J 4 bases, leaving 17 bases between the germline ends. There are 15 residues in the CDR3. Germline loops: CDR1 SGHNT, CDR2 YENEEA.